A selection of T cell receptor beta chains follows, all from one sample in a study of blood T cell repertoires in COVID-19. Libraries were prepared by immunoSEQ multiplex PCR; TCRdb keeps only in-frame clonotypes and omits some of them. The sample has fewer than 200,000 clones, approximately 87% seen once. Sequencing input: PBMCs or T cells enriched from blood (not recorded which). These receptors were taken from a woman aged 50 to 65 who had recovered from COVID-19. CDR3s include the opening cysteine and the closing phenylalanine or tryptophan. A D gene is named only where the DNA matches it firmly. Size values are once, few and many counts, or a class for expanded clones, and some rows have none.

D gene,clone size,V gene,J gene,CDR3 protein,CDR3 DNA
.,.,TRBV11-2,TRBJ2-6,CASSLVFGANVLTF,TGTGCCAGCAGCCTCGTTTTTGGGGCCAACGTCCTGACTTTC
TRBD1,.,TRBV28,TRBJ1-2,CASSLGQGGGYTF,TGTGCCAGCAGCCTAGGACAGGGGGGTGGCTACACCTTC
.,once,TRBV12-3/TRBV12-4,TRBJ1-1,CASSSQSEAFF,TGTGCCAGCAGTTCACAGTCTGAAGCTTTCTTT
TRBD1,.,TRBV7-2,TRBJ1-2,CASSIQEGAKHFYGYTF,TGTGCCAGCAGCATTCAGGAGGGGGCCAAACATTTCTATGGCTACACCTTC
TRBD1,once,TRBV27,TRBJ2-4,CASSLTGVAKNIQYF,TGTGCCAGCAGCCTGACAGGGGTAGCCAAAAACATTCAGTACTTC
.,.,TRBV6-5,TRBJ1-3,CASSTGSSGNTIYF,TGTGCCAGCAGTACAGGGTCCTCTGGAAACACCATATATTTT
TRBD2,.,TRBV4-3,TRBJ2-1,CASSQDLLAGGAEQFF,TGCGCCAGCAGCCAAGATCTTCTAGCGGGAGGTGCTGAGCAGTTCTTC
TRBD2,.,TRBV6-5,TRBJ2-1,CASSLAASSYNEQFF,TGTGCCAGCAGCCTAGCGGCTAGCTCCTACAATGAGCAGTTCTTC
.,.,TRBV9,TRBJ2-3,CASSVEGDGWPSTDTQYF,TGTGCCAGCAGCGTAGAGGGGGACGGATGGCCTAGCACAGATACGCAGTATTTT
TRBD2,few,TRBV10-2,TRBJ2-2,CASSIAGKKPGELFF,TGCGCCAGCAGCATAGCGGGAAAAAAGCCCGGGGAGCTGTTTTTT
.,once,TRBV7-8,TRBJ2-1,CASSLGGLSYNEQFF,TGTGCCAGCAGCTTAGGGGGGCTCTCCTACAATGAGCAGTTCTTC
TRBD2,.,TRBV19,TRBJ2-5,CASKKTSGLAVQETQYF,TGTGCCAGTAAGAAGACCTCGGGACTAGCGGTCCAAGAGACCCAGTACTTC
.,.,TRBV10-1,TRBJ1-1,CASSSDRRTEAFF,TGCGCCAGCAGTTCGGACAGAAGGACTGAAGCTTTCTTT
TRBD2,.,TRBV6-2/TRBV6-3,TRBJ2-2,CASSRPGLAGVAGELFF,TGTGCCAGCAGCAGGCCCGGACTAGCGGGAGTAGCCGGGGAGCTGTTTTTT
.,.,TRBV5-1,TRBJ2-1,CASRLDTGDYNEQFF,TGCGCCAGCAGATTGGATACGGGGGACTACAATGAGCAGTTCTTC
TRBD1,.,TRBV5-4,TRBJ1-3,CASSRGQAFSGNTIYF,TGTGCCAGCAGCCGCGGACAGGCCTTCTCTGGAAACACCATATATTTT
.,.,TRBV12-3/TRBV12-4,TRBJ2-2,CASNMGPGELFF,TGTGCCAGCAACATGGGCCCCGGGGAGCTGTTTTTT
TRBD1,.,TRBV11-2,TRBJ1-6,CASRQTGGDSPLHF,TGTGCCAGCAGGCAAACAGGGGGTGATTCACCCCTCCACTTT
.,.,TRBV9,TRBJ2-3,CASSLGTEARTQYF,TGTGCCAGCAGCCTAGGAACGGAGGCCCGTACGCAGTATTTT
.,.,TRBV10-3,TRBJ2-1,CAISVEQDNEQFF,TGTGCCATCAGTGTGGAACAGGACAATGAGCAGTTCTTC
TRBD1,.,TRBV29-1,TRBJ2-5,CSAGQGQETQYF,TGCAGCGCCGGACAGGGGCAAGAGACCCAGTACTTC
.,.,TRBV27,TRBJ1-2,CASSLSGGRGYTF,TGTGCCAGCAGTCTGAGTGGAGGGAGGGGCTACACCTTC
.,.,TRBV5-1,TRBJ1-3,CASSSGTFGNTIYF,TGCGCCAGCAGCTCCGGGACATTTGGAAACACCATATATTTT
.,once,TRBV19,TRBJ1-1,CASSMPQRVAFF,TGTGCCAGTAGTATGCCACAGAGGGTGGCTTTCTTT
.,.,TRBV7-9,TRBJ2-1,CASSLATVQGQFF,TGTGCCAGCAGCTTAGCGACAGTGCAGGGGCAGTTCTTC
TRBD1,.,TRBV18,TRBJ2-2,CASSPPSGTGGTGELFF,TGTGCCAGCTCACCACCCTCCGGGACAGGGGGAACCGGGGAGCTGTTTTTT
.,many,TRBV19,TRBJ1-5,CASSGANINQPQHF,TGTGCCAGTAGCGGAGCGAACATTAATCAGCCCCAGCATTTT
.,.,TRBV7-8,TRBJ1-1,CASSSQLDTEAFF,TGTGCCAGCAGCTCCCAGTTGGACACTGAAGCTTTCTTT
TRBD1,.,TRBV13,TRBJ1-6,CASSESGQGRTYNSPLHF,TGTGCCAGCAGCGAATCGGGACAGGGTAGGACCTATAATTCACCCCTCCACTTT
.,.,TRBV4-1,TRBJ1-2,CASSQDNGGDYGYTF,TGCGCCAGCAGCCAAGATAATGGGGGCGACTATGGCTACACCTTC
.,.,TRBV9,TRBJ2-1,CASSSGLHNEQFF,TGTGCCAGCAGCTCAGGACTCCACAATGAGCAGTTCTTC
.,.,TRBV9,TRBJ2-5,CASSPRSPGETQYF,TGTGCCAGCAGCCCCCGCAGTCCAGGGGAGACCCAGTACTTC
TRBD1,.,TRBV12-5,TRBJ1-2,CASAARDRGLRGYTF,TGTGCTAGTGCCGCACGGGACAGGGGGTTGAGGGGCTACACCTTC
.,.,TRBV3-1/TRBV3-2,TRBJ2-1,CASSPSWAPTPGYHNEQFF,TGTGCCAGCAGCCCCTCCTGGGCGCCTACCCCAGGTTACCACAATGAGCAGTTCTTC
.,.,TRBV4-1,TRBJ1-4,CASSQVLIGTTGRLEKLFF,TGCGCCAGCAGCCAAGTCCTCATCGGGACTACAGGGCGTCTCGAAAAACTGTTTTTT
TRBD1,.,TRBV5-1,TRBJ1-1,CASKTGERNTEAFF,TGCGCCAGTAAGACAGGGGAGAGGAACACTGAAGCTTTCTTT
.,.,TRBV25-1,TRBJ2-1,CASTGNTPYNEQFF,TGTGCCAGCACGGGAAATACACCCTACAATGAGCAGTTCTTC
TRBD1,once,TRBV19,TRBJ1-1,CASSIGTGMTEAFF,TGTGCCAGTAGTATAGGGACAGGGATGACTGAAGCTTTCTTT
.,once,TRBV11-3,TRBJ1-1,CASSLKGGNTEAFF,TGTGCCAGCAGCTTAAAAGGGGGGAACACTGAAGCTTTCTTT
.,.,TRBV11-2,TRBJ2-1,CASSLERSEQFF,TGTGCCAGCAGCTTAGAGCGTAGTGAGCAGTTCTTC
TRBD1,.,TRBV6-5,TRBJ2-1,CASRADRVGDEQFF,TGTGCCAGCAGGGCGGACAGGGTTGGGGATGAGCAGTTCTTC
.,.,TRBV28,TRBJ1-4,CASSPGGEVEKLFF,TGTGCCAGCAGTCCCGGGGGGGAAGTGGAAAAACTGTTTTTT
.,few,TRBV2,TRBJ2-5,CASSTYRSQETQYF,TGTGCCAGCAGTACTTACAGGTCCCAAGAGACCCAGTACTTC
TRBD1,few,TRBV4-1,TRBJ1-1,CASSQGTGPNTEAFF,TGCGCCAGCAGCCAAGGGACAGGGCCGAACACTGAAGCTTTCTTT
.,.,TRBV5-1,TRBJ2-5,CASSPQGGGETQYF,TGCGCCAGCAGCCCCCAGGGGGGTGGGGAGACCCAGTACTTC